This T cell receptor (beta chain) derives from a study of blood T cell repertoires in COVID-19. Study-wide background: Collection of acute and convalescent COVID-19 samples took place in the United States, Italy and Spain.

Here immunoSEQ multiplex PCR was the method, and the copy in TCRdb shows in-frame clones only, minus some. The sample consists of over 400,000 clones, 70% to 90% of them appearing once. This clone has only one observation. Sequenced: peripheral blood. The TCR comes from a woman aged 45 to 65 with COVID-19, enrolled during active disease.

CDR3 bases: TGTGCCAGCAGCGTAAACCCAGGGGTAAATTCACCCCTCCACTTT. Its translation is CASSVNPGVNSPLHF. This chain uses TRBV9 with TRBJ1-6; a weak D match, TRBD1 (6 bases). The germline V and J ends were trimmed by 1 base and 7 bases, with 12 bases remaining between them. CDR1 SGDLS and CDR2 YYNGEE come from the germline V gene. The CDR3 has 15 amino acids.